This T cell receptor (beta chain) appears in the sequencing data of a study of blood T cell repertoires in COVID-19. This clone was seen a few times. This CDR3 is built from 16 residues. Germline assignment: CDR1 MNHEY and CDR2 SMNVEV (reference sequence). V lost 1 base to trimming and J lost 6 bases; unmatched junction nucleotides: 8. Method: immunoSEQ multiplex PCR; TCRdb's copy keeps in-frame clones and lacks some. The data contain around 250,000 clones, around 90% of them singletons. The chain combines TRBV27 with TRBJ1-5; 8 positions match TRBD1. The sample taken for sequencing was peripheral blood. This clonotype was obtained from a woman in her seventies with active or convalescent COVID-19. The CDR3 DNA reads TGTGCCAGCAGTTTATATGGCAGGGGGCTAACTCAGCCCCAGCATTTT. Protein product: CASSLYGRGLTQPQHF.